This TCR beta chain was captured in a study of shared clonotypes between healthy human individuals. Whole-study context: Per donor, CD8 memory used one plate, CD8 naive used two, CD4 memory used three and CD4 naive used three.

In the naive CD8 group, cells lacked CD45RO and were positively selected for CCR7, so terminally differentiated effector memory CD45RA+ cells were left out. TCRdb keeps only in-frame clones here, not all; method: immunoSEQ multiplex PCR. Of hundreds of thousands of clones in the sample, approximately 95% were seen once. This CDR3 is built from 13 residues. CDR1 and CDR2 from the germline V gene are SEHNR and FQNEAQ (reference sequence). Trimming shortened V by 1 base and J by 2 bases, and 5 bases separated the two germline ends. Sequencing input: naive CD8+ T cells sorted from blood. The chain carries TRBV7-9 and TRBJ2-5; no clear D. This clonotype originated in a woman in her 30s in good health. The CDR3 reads CASSLGIQETQYF. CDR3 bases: TGTGCCAGCAGCTTAGGGATACAAGAGACCCAGTACTTC.